This T cell receptor (beta chain) emerged from a study of shared clonotypes between healthy human individuals. The germline V gene has CDR1 SNHLY and CDR2 FYNNEI. The CDR3 loop spans 16 amino acids. Into CD45RA+ naive and CD45RA-negative memory subsets, the CD4+ cells were split. With regard to this clone: One end of the junction fails to match germline, which may point to a read error.

The table came from immunoSEQ multiplex PCR; TCRdb's copy has only in-frame clones and leaves some out. The data hold 1 million to 1.2 million clones, with approximately 80% observed a single time. This TCR came from a man aged 18 to 29 in good health. Some clones in this sample may be carry-over from other donors' samples. The sequencing sample was made of memory CD4+ T cells from PBMCs. The subset here: CD45RA-negative fraction. The chain joins TRBV2 to TRBJ2-1, with D maybe TRBD2 (6 bases). DNA of the CDR3: TGTGACAGCAGTGAAGGAGGGCCTTACTCCTACAATGAGCAGTTCTTC. This encodes CDSSEGGPYSYNEQFF.